This T cell receptor (beta chain) appears in the sequencing data of a study of blood T cell repertoires in COVID-19. Study summary: Acute and convalescent COVID-19 samples came from the United States, Italy and Spain. PBMCs, B-cell-depleted T cells, or T cells provided the cDNA or gDNA that made up the material.

Per the original data handling: By means of reference gene primer amplification, nucleated cell counts were estimated. The protocol was immunoSEQ multiplex PCR, while the TCRdb copy is restricted to in-frame clones and leaves out a portion. V and J calls and clone size are given by that table; D and trimming were obtained from the DNA. Of about 200,000 clones detected, about 90% appear once; the ten largest clones hold roughly 0.6%. Material for sequencing was peripheral blood. The sequence was obtained from a man between 45 and 60 years old with acute or convalescent COVID-19.

CDR3 amino acids: CASSYGPGGGLSPLHF. CDR3 nucleotides: TGTGCCAGCAGTTACGGGCCAGGGGGCGGTTTGTCACCCCTCCACTTT. V gene TRBV6-2 or TRBV6-3 combines with J gene TRBJ1-6, with TRBD1 matching 8 bases. CDR3 length equals 16 residues. Germline lookup yields CDR1 MNHEY and CDR2 SVGEGT. With V trimmed by 2 bases and J by 10 bases, 10 bases remained unmatched.